These T cell receptor beta chains were read from a single sample in a study of T-cell reconstitution after alpha-beta-depleted transplantation in children. Each CDR3 protein gets one entry after TCRdb re-called the PCR reads with MiXCR. The sample carries over 550,000 distinct CDR3 sequences, roughly a tenth recorded once. Here the sequenced sample was PBMCs from the stem cell graft donor, taken from the stem cell graft. The receptors originated from a human donor who donated a stem cell graft to a child with acute myeloid leukemia. The CDR3 runs from the conserved cysteine through the conserved F or W. D genes are given only for firm matches. Clone size is given for some rows only: seen once, a few or many times, or a class if the clone is expanded.

J gene: TRBJ2-1
V gene: TRBV7-9
D gene: TRBD1
clone size: NA
CDR3 DNA: TGTGCCAGCAGCCCGGAACAGGGGGATGAGCAGTTCTTC
CDR3 protein: CASSPEQGDEQFF

J gene: TRBJ1-5
V gene: TRBV24-1
D gene: NA
clone size: few
CDR3 DNA: TGTGCCACCAGTGAATCAGTAGGGCCCCAGCATTTT
CDR3 protein: CATSESVGPQHF

J gene: TRBJ2-5
V gene: TRBV28
D gene: TRBD1
clone size: few
CDR3 DNA: TGTGCCAGCAGTTTAGGGGACAGCCAAGAGACCCAGTACTTC
CDR3 protein: CASSLGDSQETQYF

J gene: TRBJ1-6
V gene: TRBV7-2
D gene: NA
clone size: NA
CDR3 DNA: TGTGCCAGCAGCCTAACCCCGGGGCAGACCTATAATTCACCCCTCCACTTT
CDR3 protein: CASSLTPGQTYNSPLHF

J gene: TRBJ2-3
V gene: TRBV7-9
D gene: NA
clone size: many
CDR3 DNA: TGTGCCAGCAGCAATGCCGGGACAATGGAGGGTACGCAGTATTTT
CDR3 protein: CASSNAGTMEGTQYF

J gene: TRBJ1-5
V gene: TRBV2
D gene: NA
clone size: NA
CDR3 DNA: TGTGCCAGCAGTGAAATAGGGGACCCTCAGCCCCAGCATTTT
CDR3 protein: CASSEIGDPQPQHF

J gene: TRBJ2-4
V gene: TRBV7-9
D gene: TRBD2
clone size: NA
CDR3 DNA: TGTGCCAGCAGCGCTAGCGGGACGCGTTCTATTCAGTACTTC
CDR3 protein: CASSASGTRSIQYF

J gene: TRBJ1-3
V gene: TRBV12-3/TRBV12-4
D gene: NA
clone size: many
CDR3 DNA: TGTGCCAGCAGTTATGAAGGAAAGGGGAACACCATATATTTT
CDR3 protein: CASSYEGKGNTIYF

J gene: TRBJ2-7
V gene: TRBV28
D gene: NA
clone size: NA
CDR3 DNA: TGTGCCAGCAGTTTCCGTAGGTTCCCTGGGGGTGAGCAGTACTTC
CDR3 protein: CASSFRRFPGGEQYF

J gene: TRBJ2-1
V gene: TRBV28
D gene: NA
clone size: NA
CDR3 DNA: TGTGCCAGCGCAACAGGGCCGTCCTACAATGAGCAGTTCTTC
CDR3 protein: CASATGPSYNEQFF

J gene: TRBJ2-1
V gene: TRBV7-6
D gene: TRBD2
clone size: few
CDR3 DNA: TGTGCCAGCAGCTTAGCAGGACTAGCGGGACGTACCTCCTACAATGAGCAGTTCTTC
CDR3 protein: CASSLAGLAGRTSYNEQFF

J gene: TRBJ2-1
V gene: TRBV9
D gene: TRBD2
clone size: many
CDR3 DNA: TGTGCCAGCAGCGCATCGACTAGCGGGAAGTACAATGAGCAGTTCTTC
CDR3 protein: CASSASTSGKYNEQFF

J gene: TRBJ2-2
V gene: TRBV18
D gene: NA
clone size: few
CDR3 DNA: TGTGCCAGCTCACCACCACAGAACTCGAACACCGGGGAGCTGTTTTTT
CDR3 protein: CASSPPQNSNTGELFF

J gene: TRBJ2-1
V gene: TRBV7-9
D gene: NA
clone size: few
CDR3 DNA: TGTGCCAGCAGCTTAGCGATGGGTGAGCAGTTCTTC
CDR3 protein: CASSLAMGEQFF

J gene: TRBJ2-4
V gene: TRBV4-2
D gene: TRBD2
clone size: many
CDR3 DNA: TGTGCCAGCAGCCGACCGGAGGGACTAGCGGGACCGGCCAAAAACATTCAGTACTTC
CDR3 protein: CASSRPEGLAGPAKNIQYF

J gene: TRBJ2-2
V gene: TRBV7-7
D gene: NA
clone size: NA
CDR3 DNA: TGTGCTAGCAGCAGAGATATCCGCGGGGAGCTGTTTTTT
CDR3 protein: CASSRDIRGELFF

J gene: TRBJ2-1
V gene: TRBV5-5
D gene: NA
clone size: many
CDR3 DNA: TGTGCCAGCACTGCCCCTACCGGGATGCTTCTATCTGGTGAGCAGTTCTTC
CDR3 protein: CASTAPTGMLLSGEQFF

J gene: TRBJ2-5
V gene: TRBV29-1
D gene: TRBD1
clone size: few
CDR3 DNA: TGCAGCGCCAGGGGGACAGAAGAGACCCAGTACTTC
CDR3 protein: CSARGTEETQYF

J gene: TRBJ2-4
V gene: TRBV7-2
D gene: TRBD1
clone size: NA
CDR3 DNA: TGTGCCAGCAGCTTAGGAGGGGGCGTCGCGAACATTCAGTACTTC
CDR3 protein: CASSLGGGVANIQYF

J gene: TRBJ2-7
V gene: TRBV2
D gene: NA
clone size: few
CDR3 DNA: TGTGCCAGCAGTCAACTGGGGAAACAGTACTTC
CDR3 protein: CASSQLGKQYF

J gene: TRBJ2-1
V gene: TRBV29-1
D gene: TRBD2
clone size: NA
CDR3 DNA: TGCAGCGACATATCGGCGGGAGCAAGTAATGAGCAGTTCTTC
CDR3 protein: CSDISAGASNEQFF

J gene: TRBJ2-2
V gene: TRBV28
D gene: TRBD2
clone size: many
CDR3 DNA: TGTGCCAGCAGTTTTGTACCAGCGGGAGTTACCGGGGAGCTGTTTTTT
CDR3 protein: CASSFVPAGVTGELFF

J gene: TRBJ2-1
V gene: TRBV9
D gene: NA
clone size: few
CDR3 DNA: TGTGCCAGCAGCACCGGGACCCACAATGAGCAGTTCTTC
CDR3 protein: CASSTGTHNEQFF

J gene: TRBJ2-5
V gene: TRBV29-1
D gene: NA
clone size: many
CDR3 DNA: TGCAGCGTTGAAGATACGGTACAATTCAGGGAGACCCAGTACTTC
CDR3 protein: CSVEDTVQFRETQYF

J gene: TRBJ2-5
V gene: TRBV28
D gene: NA
clone size: few
CDR3 DNA: TGTGCCAGCAGGCCACAGGGTCCCGGAGAGACCCAGTACTTC
CDR3 protein: CASRPQGPGETQYF

J gene: TRBJ2-7
V gene: TRBV5-1
D gene: TRBD2
clone size: many
CDR3 DNA: TGCGCCAGCAGCGGGGGGGACCGTCTCTACGAGCAGTACTTC
CDR3 protein: CASSGGDRLYEQYF

J gene: TRBJ2-1
V gene: TRBV7-8
D gene: TRBD1
clone size: many
CDR3 DNA: TGTGCCAGCAGCTTAAGGGCCAGGGGGTACTCCTACAATGAGCAGTTCTTC
CDR3 protein: CASSLRARGYSYNEQFF

J gene: TRBJ2-7
V gene: TRBV3-1
D gene: NA
clone size: few
CDR3 DNA: TGTGCCAGCAGCCCCGGGAAGTTATACGAGCAGTACTTC
CDR3 protein: CASSPGKLYEQYF

J gene: TRBJ2-1
V gene: TRBV5-1
D gene: NA
clone size: few
CDR3 DNA: TGCGCCAGCAGCTTGGGTATGGATATTTCCTACAATGAGCAGTTCTTC
CDR3 protein: CASSLGMDISYNEQFF

J gene: TRBJ2-3
V gene: TRBV6-5
D gene: TRBD2
clone size: many
CDR3 DNA: TGTGCCAGCAGTTACGGGAGCGGGGTTAGCACAGATACGCAGTATTTT
CDR3 protein: CASSYGSGVSTDTQYF

J gene: TRBJ2-7
V gene: TRBV5-1
D gene: TRBD1
clone size: many
CDR3 DNA: TGCGCCAGCGGGGAAGGACAGGGCTACGAGCAGTACTTC
CDR3 protein: CASGEGQGYEQYF

J gene: TRBJ2-1
V gene: TRBV4-2
D gene: NA
clone size: many
CDR3 DNA: TGTGCCAGCAGCCAAGCGCCCAATGAGCAGTTCTTC
CDR3 protein: CASSQAPNEQFF

J gene: TRBJ2-7
V gene: TRBV20-1
D gene: NA
clone size: NA
CDR3 DNA: TGCAGTGCTAGAGTGGCTAGCCCTCCCTACGAGCAGTACTTC
CDR3 protein: CSARVASPPYEQYF

J gene: TRBJ2-2
V gene: TRBV7-9
D gene: TRBD2
clone size: few
CDR3 DNA: TGTGCCAGCAGGAGGGTACTAGCGGGAGTCGAGCTGTTTTTT
CDR3 protein: CASRRVLAGVELFF

J gene: TRBJ1-2
V gene: TRBV7-2
D gene: NA
clone size: many
CDR3 DNA: TGTGCCAGCAGCCGGGGGTGGGATGGCTACACCTTC
CDR3 protein: CASSRGWDGYTF

J gene: TRBJ2-5
V gene: TRBV29-1
D gene: NA
clone size: NA
CDR3 DNA: TGCAGCGTTGGAGGCGGGCCTCAAGAGACCCAGTACTTC
CDR3 protein: CSVGGGPQETQYF

J gene: TRBJ2-7
V gene: TRBV3-1
D gene: NA
clone size: many
CDR3 DNA: TGTGCCAGCAGCCAACTAGATTCGGGGGAGCAGTACTTC
CDR3 protein: CASSQLDSGEQYF

J gene: TRBJ2-1
V gene: TRBV5-1
D gene: NA
clone size: few
CDR3 DNA: TGCGCCAGCACCCCGTACCCCAACCTCCCCAATGAGCAGTTCTTC
CDR3 protein: CASTPYPNLPNEQFF

J gene: TRBJ1-6
V gene: TRBV7-2
D gene: NA
clone size: NA
CDR3 DNA: TGTGCCAGCAGCCCTGGGTGGGGGGCCGGGAATTCACCCCTCCACTTT
CDR3 protein: CASSPGWGAGNSPLHF

J gene: TRBJ2-7
V gene: TRBV6-1
D gene: NA
clone size: few
CDR3 DNA: TGTGCCAGCGCGAGGGCCAGCTCCTACGAGCAGTACTTC
CDR3 protein: CASARASSYEQYF

J gene: TRBJ1-6
V gene: TRBV11-2
D gene: TRBD1
clone size: NA
CDR3 DNA: TGTGCCAGCAGCTCCTTACAGGGGGCGAGTTCACCCCTCCACTTT
CDR3 protein: CASSSLQGASSPLHF

J gene: TRBJ1-5
V gene: TRBV10-3
D gene: TRBD1
clone size: few
CDR3 DNA: TGTGCCATCAGTGAGTCGCAACAGGGGGCTAATCAGCCCCAGCATTTT
CDR3 protein: CAISESQQGANQPQHF

J gene: TRBJ2-7
V gene: TRBV6-5
D gene: TRBD2
clone size: few
CDR3 DNA: TGTGCCAGCAGTTCCCCCGGGGGTAGCGGGAGATCCTACGAGCAGTACTTC
CDR3 protein: CASSSPGGSGRSYEQYF

J gene: TRBJ2-5
V gene: TRBV18
D gene: NA
clone size: NA
CDR3 DNA: TGTGCCAGCTCCCGCGACAGATCCCAAGAGACCCAGTACTTC
CDR3 protein: CASSRDRSQETQYF

J gene: TRBJ2-7
V gene: TRBV5-1
D gene: NA
clone size: many
CDR3 DNA: TGCGCCAGCAGCTTGGGCGTTCCGGGAACATCATCTTCCTACGAGCAGTACTTC
CDR3 protein: CASSLGVPGTSSSYEQYF